This entry features one TCR beta chain sequence. Its antigen is still unknown. No much larger clone is present one base from it, and per-base qualities are unavailable. To prepare the library, RT-PCR was applied. Sequenced using an Illumina HiSeq 2500. TCRdb reanalyzed the raw reads on its own, using fastp at Q25 for trimming and MiXCR for clone calling, and kept in-frame beta chains. CDR3 protein sequences are deduplicated, and each keeps its most common genes and DNA. The sample data list some 850,000 distinct CDR3 sequences, and roughly 20% of these were observed just once. Jointly, the top ten make up roughly 10% of the sample. The CDR3 sequence holds 14 residues, the cysteine and phenylalanine included. Kept here is only the CDR3 DNA, which spans 42 bases and is read in frame from base 1. Trimming takes 7 bases off V and 5 bases off J; junction bases not matched to a gene: 10. Based on the germline V gene, the CDR1 and CDR2 sequences are SNHLY and FYNNEI.

The sample originates from a study of response to subunit inactivated influenza vaccine listed by TCRdb under 2018. Study-wide context: Deep quantitative T cell receptor repertoire profiling was used in the study to track responses to a trivalent subunit inactivated influenza vaccine.

Overall study outcomes, separate from this receptor: According to the authors, only a limited number of new T cells may be recruited by each seasonal influenza vaccination.

The receptor was isolated from a man in his fifties or sixties who received an inactivated influenza vaccine. Donor details come from another sample of the same person, matched by shared clones. Here the chain combines TRBV2 and TRBJ2-5, with 7 bases aligning to TRBD1. The sample here was PBMCs from blood, taken 4 to 6 days after vaccination. The nucleotides are TGTGCCAGCACCAACTTGGACAGGCGGGAGACCCAGTACTTC. The encoded protein is CASTNLDRRETQYF.